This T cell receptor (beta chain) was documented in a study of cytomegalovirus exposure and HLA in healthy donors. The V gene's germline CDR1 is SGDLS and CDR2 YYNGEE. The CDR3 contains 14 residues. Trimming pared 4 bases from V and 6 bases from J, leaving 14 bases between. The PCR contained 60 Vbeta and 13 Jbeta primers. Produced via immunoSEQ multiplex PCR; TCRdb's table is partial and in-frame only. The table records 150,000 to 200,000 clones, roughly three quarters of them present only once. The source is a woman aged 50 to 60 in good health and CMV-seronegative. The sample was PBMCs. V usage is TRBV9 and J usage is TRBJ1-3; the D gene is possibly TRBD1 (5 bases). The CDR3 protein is CASSPRGGTNTIYF. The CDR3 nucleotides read TGTGCCAGCAGCCCCCGGGGAGGGACAAACACCATATATTTT.